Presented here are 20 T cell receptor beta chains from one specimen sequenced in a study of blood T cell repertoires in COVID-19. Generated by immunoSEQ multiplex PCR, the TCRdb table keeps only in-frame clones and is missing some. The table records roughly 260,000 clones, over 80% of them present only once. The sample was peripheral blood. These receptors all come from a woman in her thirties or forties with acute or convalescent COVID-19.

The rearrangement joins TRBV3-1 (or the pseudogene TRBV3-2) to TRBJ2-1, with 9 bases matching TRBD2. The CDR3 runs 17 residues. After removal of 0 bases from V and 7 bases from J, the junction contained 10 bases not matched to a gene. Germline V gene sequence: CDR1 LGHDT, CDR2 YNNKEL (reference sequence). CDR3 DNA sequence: TGTGCCAGCAGCCAAGATCGAAGGCGGGGGGGTACGAATGAGCAGTTCTTC. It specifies CASSQDRRRGGTNEQFF.

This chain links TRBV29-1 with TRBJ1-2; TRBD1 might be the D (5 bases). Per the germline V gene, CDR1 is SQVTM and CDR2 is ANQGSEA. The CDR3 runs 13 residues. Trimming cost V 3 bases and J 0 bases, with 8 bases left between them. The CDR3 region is CSVDRVSNYGYTF. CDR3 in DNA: TGCAGCGTTGACAGGGTATCTAACTATGGCTACACCTTC.

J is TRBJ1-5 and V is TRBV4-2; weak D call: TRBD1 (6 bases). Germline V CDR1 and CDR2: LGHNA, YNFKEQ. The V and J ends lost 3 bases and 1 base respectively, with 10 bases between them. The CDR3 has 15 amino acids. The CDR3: CASSHLGQSNQPQHF. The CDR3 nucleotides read TGTGCCAGCAGCCACCTCGGACAGAGCAATCAGCCCCAGCATTTT.

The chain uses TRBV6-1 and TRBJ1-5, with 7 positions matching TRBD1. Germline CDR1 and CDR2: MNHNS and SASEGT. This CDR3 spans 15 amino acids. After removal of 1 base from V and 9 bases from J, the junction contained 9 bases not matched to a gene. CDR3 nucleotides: TGTGCCAGCAGTGAAGGGACAGGCCTCGCAAGGCCCCAGCATTTT. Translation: CASSEGTGLARPQHF.

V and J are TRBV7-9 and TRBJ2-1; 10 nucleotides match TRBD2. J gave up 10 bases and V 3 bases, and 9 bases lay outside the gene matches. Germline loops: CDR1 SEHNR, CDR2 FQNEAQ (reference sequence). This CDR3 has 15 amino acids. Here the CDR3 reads CASSFASGGPGEQFF. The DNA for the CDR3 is TGTGCCAGCAGCTTCGCTAGCGGGGGCCCCGGGGAGCAGTTCTTC.

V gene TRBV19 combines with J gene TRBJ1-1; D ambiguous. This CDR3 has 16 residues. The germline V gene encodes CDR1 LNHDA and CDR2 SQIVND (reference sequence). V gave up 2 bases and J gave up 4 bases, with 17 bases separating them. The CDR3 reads CASSINRGSSGTEAFF. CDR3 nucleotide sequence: TGTGCCAGTAGTATAAACCGTGGGAGTTCAGGCACTGAAGCTTTCTTT.

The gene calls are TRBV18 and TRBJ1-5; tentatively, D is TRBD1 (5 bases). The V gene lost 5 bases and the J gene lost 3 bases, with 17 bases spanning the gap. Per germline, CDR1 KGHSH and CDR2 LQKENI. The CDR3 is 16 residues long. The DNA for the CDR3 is TGTGCCAGCTCATTGCCGCGGATTGGGGCCAATCAGCCCCAGCATTTT. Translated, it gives CASSLPRIGANQPQHF.

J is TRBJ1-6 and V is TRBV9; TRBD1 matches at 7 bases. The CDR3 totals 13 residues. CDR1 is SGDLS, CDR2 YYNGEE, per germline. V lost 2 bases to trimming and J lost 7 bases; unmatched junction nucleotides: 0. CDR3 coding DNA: TGTGCCAGCAGCGTGACAGGGAATTCACCCCTCCACTTT. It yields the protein CASSVTGNSPLHF.

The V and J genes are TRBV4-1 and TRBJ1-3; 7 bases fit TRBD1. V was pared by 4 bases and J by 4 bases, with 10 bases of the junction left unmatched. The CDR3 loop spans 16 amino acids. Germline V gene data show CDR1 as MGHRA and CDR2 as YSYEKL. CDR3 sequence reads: CASSLIYGTAGNTIYF. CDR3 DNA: TGCGCCAGCAGCCTAATCTATGGGACAGCGGGAAACACCATATATTTT.

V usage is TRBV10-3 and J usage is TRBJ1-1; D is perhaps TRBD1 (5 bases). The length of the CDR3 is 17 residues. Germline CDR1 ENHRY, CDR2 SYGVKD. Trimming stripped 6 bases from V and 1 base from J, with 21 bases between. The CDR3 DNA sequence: TGTGCCATCAGCGCCGGAAAGGAAACAGGAGCGAACACTGAAGCTTTCTTT. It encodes CAISAGKETGANTEAFF.

The CDR3 reads CASSQEGRGRGYGYTF. Written as DNA, the CDR3 is TGCGCCAGCAGCCAAGAAGGCAGGGGGCGCGGCTATGGCTACACCTTC. The gene calls are TRBV4-1 and TRBJ1-2; TRBD1 aligns across 8 bases. CDR3 length equals 16 residues. CDR1 and CDR2 from the germline V gene are MGHRA and YSYEKL. V lost 0 bases, J lost 4 bases, and 7 bases stayed unmatched.

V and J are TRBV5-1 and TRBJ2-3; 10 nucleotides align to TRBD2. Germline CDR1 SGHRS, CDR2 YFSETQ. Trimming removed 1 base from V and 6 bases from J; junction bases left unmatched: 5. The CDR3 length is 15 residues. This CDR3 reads CASSLRLAGVDTQYF. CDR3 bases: TGCGCCAGCAGCTTGAGGCTAGCGGGGGTCGATACGCAGTATTTT.

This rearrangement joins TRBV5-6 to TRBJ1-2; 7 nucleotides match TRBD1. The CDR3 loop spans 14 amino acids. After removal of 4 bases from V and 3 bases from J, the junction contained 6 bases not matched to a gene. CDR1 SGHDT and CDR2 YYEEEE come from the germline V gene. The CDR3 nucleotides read TGTGCCAGCAGCCCGGGGACAGCCCACTATGGCTACACCTTC. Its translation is CASSPGTAHYGYTF. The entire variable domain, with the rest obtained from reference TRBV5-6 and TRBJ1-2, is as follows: DAGVTQSPTHLIKTRGQQVTLRCSPKSGHDTVSWYQQALGQGPQFIFQYYEEEERQRGNFPDRFSGHQFPNYSSELNVNALLLGDSALYLCASSPGTAHYGYTFGSGTRLTVV.

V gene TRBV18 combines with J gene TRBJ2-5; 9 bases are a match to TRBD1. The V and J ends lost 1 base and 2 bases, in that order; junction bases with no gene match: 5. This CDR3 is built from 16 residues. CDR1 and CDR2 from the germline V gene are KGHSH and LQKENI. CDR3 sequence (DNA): TGTGCCAGCTCACCACGCCGAGACAGGGGGCAAGAGACCCAGTACTTC. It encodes CASSPRRDRGQETQYF. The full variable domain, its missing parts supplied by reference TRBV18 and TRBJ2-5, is NAGVMQNPRHLVRRRGQEARLRCSPMKGHSHVYWYRQLPEEGLKFMVYLQKENIIDESGMPKERFSAEFPKEGPSILRIQQVVRGDSAAYFCASSPRRDRGQETQYFGPGTRLLVL.

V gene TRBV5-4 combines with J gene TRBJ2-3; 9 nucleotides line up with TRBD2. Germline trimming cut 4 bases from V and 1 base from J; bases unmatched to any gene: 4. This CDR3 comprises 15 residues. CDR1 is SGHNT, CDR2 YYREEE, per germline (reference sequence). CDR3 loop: CASSPAGGRTDTQYF. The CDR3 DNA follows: TGTGCCAGCAGCCCCGCGGGGGGGCGCACAGATACGCAGTATTTT.

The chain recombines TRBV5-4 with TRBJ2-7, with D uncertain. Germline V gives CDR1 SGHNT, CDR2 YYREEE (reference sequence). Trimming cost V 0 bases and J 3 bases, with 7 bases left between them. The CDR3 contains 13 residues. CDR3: CASSLDGYYEQYV. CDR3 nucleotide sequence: TGTGCCAGCAGCTTGGACGGGTACTACGAGCAGTACGTC.

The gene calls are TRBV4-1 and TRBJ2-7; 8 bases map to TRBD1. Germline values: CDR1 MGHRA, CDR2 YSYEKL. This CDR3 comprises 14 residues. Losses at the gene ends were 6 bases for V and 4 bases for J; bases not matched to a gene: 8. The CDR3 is CASSRTTGAYEQYV. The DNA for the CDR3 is TGCGCCAGCAGTCGAACGACAGGGGCGTACGAGCAGTACGTC.

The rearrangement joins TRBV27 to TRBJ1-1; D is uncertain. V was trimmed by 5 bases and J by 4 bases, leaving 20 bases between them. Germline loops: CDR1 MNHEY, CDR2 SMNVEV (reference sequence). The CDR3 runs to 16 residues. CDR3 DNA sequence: TGTGCCAGCAGTCCCCATTATGGGAGTGATCCCACTGAAGCTTTCTTT. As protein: CASSPHYGSDPTEAFF.

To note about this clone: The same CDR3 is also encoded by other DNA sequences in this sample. The chain's CDR3 is CSALGQLNTEAFF. The CDR3 DNA is TGCAGCGCCCTGGGACAGCTGAACACTGAAGCTTTCTTT. V and J are TRBV29-1 and TRBJ1-1, with 7 bases fitting TRBD1. J was trimmed by 0 bases and V by 7 bases; bases with no gene match: 5. The CDR3 runs 13 residues. In germline, CDR1 is SQVTM, CDR2 ANQGSEA.

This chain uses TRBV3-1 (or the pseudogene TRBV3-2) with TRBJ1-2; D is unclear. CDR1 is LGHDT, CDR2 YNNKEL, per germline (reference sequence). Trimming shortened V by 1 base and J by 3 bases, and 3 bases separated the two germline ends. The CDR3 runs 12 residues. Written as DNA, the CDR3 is TGTGCCAGCAGCCAAGCCGACTATGGCTACACCTTC. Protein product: CASSQADYGYTF.